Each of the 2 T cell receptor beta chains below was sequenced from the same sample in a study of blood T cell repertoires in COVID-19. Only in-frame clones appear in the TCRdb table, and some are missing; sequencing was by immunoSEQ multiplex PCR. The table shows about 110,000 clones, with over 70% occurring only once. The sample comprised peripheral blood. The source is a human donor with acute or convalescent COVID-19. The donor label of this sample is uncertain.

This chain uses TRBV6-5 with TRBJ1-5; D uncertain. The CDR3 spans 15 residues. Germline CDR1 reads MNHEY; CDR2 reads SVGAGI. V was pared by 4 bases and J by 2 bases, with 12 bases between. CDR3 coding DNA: TGTGCCAGCAGTTTCGGTCAACGAGGCAATCAGCCCCAGCATTTT. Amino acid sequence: CASSFGQRGNQPQHF.

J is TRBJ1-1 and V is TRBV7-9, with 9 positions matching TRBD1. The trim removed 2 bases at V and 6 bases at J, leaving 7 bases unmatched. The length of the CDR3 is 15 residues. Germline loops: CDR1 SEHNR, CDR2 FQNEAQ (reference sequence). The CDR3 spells CASSLLRDRDPEAFF. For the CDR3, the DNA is TGTGCCAGCAGCTTACTCCGGGACAGGGACCCTGAAGCTTTCTTT. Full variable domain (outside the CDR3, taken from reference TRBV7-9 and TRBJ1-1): DTGVSQNPRHKITKRGQNVTFRCDPISEHNRLYWYRQTLGQGPEFLTYFQNEAQLEKSRLLSDRFSAERPKGSFSTLEIQRTEQGDSAMYLCASSLLRDRDPEAFFGQGTRLTVV.